A single sample gave rise to the 28 T cell receptor beta chains below, sequenced in a study of Graves' ophthalmopathy and Graves' hyperthyroidism. From RNA, the CDR3 regions of TCR beta chains were amplified and sequenced. HTBI primers were used in a first-round RT-PCR, which preceded a second-round multiplex PCR. One entry per CDR3 protein results from TCRdb running MiXCR on the multiplex PCR reads. Of roughly 500,000 distinct CDR3 sequences in the sample, 13% to 15% were seen once. The sample was blood. These receptors came from a woman younger than 45 with Graves' ophthalmopathy.

This clonotype was seen ten or more times. The CDR3 DNA sequence: TGCGCCAGCAGCCAAGGGCAGGGGGGTACCGGGGAGCTGTTTTTT. This gives the protein CASSQGQGGTGELFF. The rearrangement links TRBV4-1 to TRBJ2-2; perhaps TRBD1 as D (7 bases). This CDR3 has 15 amino acids. V lost 1 base and J lost 5, with 11 bases in between. Germline lookup yields CDR1 MGHRA and CDR2 YSYEKL.

In this sample, this clonotype turned up a few times. The junction differs from germline at one of its ends, possibly a read error. The chain combines TRBV2 with TRBJ1-2, with D possibly matching TRBD1 (5 bases). The CDR3 runs 14 residues. From germline, CDR1 is SNHLY and CDR2 FYNNEI. The CDR3 is CASSGQGVSGGHTF. CDR3 DNA: TGTGCCAGCAGTGGGCAGGGTGTGTCTGGTGGCCACACCTTC.

This clonotype was observed many times. The gene calls are TRBV28 and TRBJ1-5; no definite D call. The CDR3 loop spans 12 amino acids. Germline V CDR1 and CDR2: MDHEN, SYDVKM. V was shortened by 3 bases and J by 7 bases, with 7 bases between the two germline ends. The CDR3 region is CASSFSGQPQHF. The CDR3 DNA sequence: TGTGCCAGCAGTTTCTCTGGGCAGCCCCAGCATTTT.

This clonotype was picked up many times. The rearrangement joins TRBV11-2 to TRBJ2-2; no definite D call. Germline CDR1 SGHAT, CDR2 FQNNGV. The V end lost 3 bases, the J end lost 2 bases, and 13 bases lay between the germline ends. The CDR3 sequence is 16 residues long. CDR3 residues: CASSLTPSDNTGELFF. DNA of the CDR3: TGTGCCAGCAGCTTGACACCTTCCGACAACACCGGGGAGCTGTTTTTT. The entire variable domain, with the rest obtained from reference TRBV11-2 and TRBJ2-2, is as follows: EAGVAQSPRYKIIEKRQSVAFWCNPISGHATLYWYQQILGQGPKLLIQFQNNGVVDDSQLPKDRFSAERLKGVDSTLKIQPAKLEDSAVYLCASSLTPSDNTGELFFGEGSRLTVL.

Ten or more counts support this clonotype. The chain has TRBV11-3 and TRBJ2-2; D possibly uses TRBD1 or TRBD2 (6 bases each). Trimming cost V 4 bases and J 9 bases, with 30 bases left between them. The CDR3 has 19 residues. Per the germline V gene, CDR1 is SGHNT and CDR2 is YENEEA. In nucleotides, the CDR3 is TGTGCCAGCAGCTCCCTCGGGGGCGTTGAAGGTGGGGACATATGGGAGCTGTTTTTT. Amino acids: CASSSLGGVEGGDIWELFF.

The sample holds many counts of this clonotype. This chain links TRBV19 with TRBJ1-2; D might be TRBD1 (6 bases). The V end lost 6 bases, the J end lost 2 bases, and 10 bases lay between the germline ends. The CDR3 has 13 amino acids. The germline CDR1 and CDR2 sequences are LNHDA and SQIVND (reference sequence). CDR3 in DNA: TGTGCCAGTAGCACAGGGATAAACTATGGCTACACCTTC. Translated, it gives CASSTGINYGYTF.

This clonotype was seen at least ten times. This chain joins TRBV28 and TRBJ1-1, with 8 bases fitting TRBD1. Germline V gene lookup returns CDR1 MDHEN and CDR2 SYDVKM. J lost 7 bases, V lost 3 bases, and 4 bases had no gene match. The CDR3 has 13 amino acids. CDR3 DNA sequence: TGTGCCAGCAGTTTCAGGGGGCTCGGTGAAGCTTTCTTT. This codes for CASSFRGLGEAFF.

This clonotype was observed at least ten times. The chain joins TRBV9 to TRBJ1-2; 9 bases line up with TRBD1. V lost 4 bases to trimming and J lost 4 bases; unmatched junction nucleotides: 5. CDR1 SGDLS and CDR2 YYNGEE come from the germline V gene. The CDR3 has 14 residues. The CDR3 DNA is TGTGCCAGCAGCCCGGACAGGGGACTCTATGGCTACACCTTC. The encoded protein is CASSPDRGLYGYTF.

Ten or more counts support this clonotype. For the CDR3, the DNA is TGTGCCAGCAGTTACCCGATCGGACAGCCCAATCAGCCCCAGCATTTT. This encodes CASSYPIGQPNQPQHF. The rearrangement links TRBV6-2 or TRBV6-3 to TRBJ1-5; D might be TRBD1 (6 bases). V dropped 2 bases and J dropped 3 bases, with 14 bases sitting between them. The CDR3 spans 16 residues. Germline V gene lookup returns CDR1 MNHEY and CDR2 SVGEGT.

J is TRBJ2-7 and V is TRBV14; 10 nucleotides align to TRBD1. The germline V gene has CDR1 SGHDN and CDR2 FVKESK. V shed 6 bases, J shed 5 bases, and the junction held 22 bases outside the gene matches. CDR3 size: 19 residues. The CDR3 DNA reads TGTGCCAGCAGATCCGGGACAGGGGATTCACGGGAGTCCCCCCACGAGCAGTACTTC. Translation gives CASRSGTGDSRESPHEQYF.

In its sample, this clonotype was seen many times. The CDR3 DNA is TGTGCCAGCAGCCCCGGGCAGGGAGGAGATCAGCCCCAGCATTTT. Residues: CASSPGQGGDQPQHF. The chain carries TRBV7-9 and TRBJ1-5, with D possibly being TRBD1 (5 bases). Between the trimmed V and J ends, which lost 5 bases and 5 bases, there was a span of 16 bases. Germline CDR1 is SEHNR and CDR2 is FQNEAQ (reference sequence). The CDR3 has 15 residues. Combining the CDR3 with reference TRBV7-9 and TRBJ1-5 gives the whole variable domain DTGVSQNPRHKITKRGQNVTFRCDPISEHNRLYWYRQTLGQGPEFLTYFQNEAQLEKSRLLSDRFSAERPKGSFSTLEIQRTEQGDSAMYLCASSPGQGGDQPQHFGDGTRLSIL.

This clonotype has ten or more counts. The chain combines TRBV27 with TRBJ1-2; D uncertain. The CDR3 loop spans 13 amino acids. Per germline, CDR1 MNHEY and CDR2 SMNVEV (reference sequence). The V gene lost 5 bases and the J gene lost 0 bases, with 7 bases spanning the gap. This CDR3 is CASSPAANYGYTF. The CDR3 DNA reads TGTGCCAGCAGTCCGGCTGCTAACTATGGCTACACCTTC.

This clonotype was observed many times. This chain connects TRBV6-1 to TRBJ1-1; D may be TRBD1 (6 bases). Germline CDR1 and CDR2: MNHNS and SASEGT. The CDR3 covers 14 residues. The ends were cut back, 0 bases at V and 4 bases at J, with 9 bases in the middle. This CDR3 is CASSEARGSTEAFF. CDR3 nucleotide sequence: TGTGCCAGCAGTGAAGCTAGGGGGTCCACTGAAGCTTTCTTT.

The table lists this clonotype with many counts. The chain recombines TRBV6-1 with TRBJ2-7; 7 bases agree with TRBD2. The germline V gene has CDR1 MNHNS and CDR2 SASEGT. The V segment lost 6 bases and the J segment 5 bases; nucleotides outside the gene matches: 7. The CDR3 is made up of 13 amino acids. CDR3 DNA sequence: TGTGCCAGCAGAAGCGGGACGGCCAACGAGCAGTACTTC. It specifies CASRSGTANEQYF.

This clonotype came up many times. V gene TRBV6-1 combines with J gene TRBJ2-7; 9 nucleotides match TRBD2. Trimming at V came to 6 bases and at J to 7 bases, leaving 7 bases not matched to a gene. Germline assignment: CDR1 MNHNS and CDR2 SASEGT. This CDR3 comprises 13 residues. CDR3 loop: CASRSAGGDEQYF. The CDR3 DNA reads TGTGCCAGCAGGAGCGCGGGAGGGGATGAGCAGTACTTC.

Many counts were recorded for this clonotype. V is TRBV6-5 and J is TRBJ1-2, with D hard to call. The germline V and J ends were trimmed by 0 bases and 8 bases, with 10 bases remaining between them. The CDR3 has 13 residues. The germline V gene has CDR1 MNHEY and CDR2 SVGAGI. The chain's CDR3 is CASSYSGALGYTF. In DNA form, the CDR3 reads TGTGCCAGCAGTTACTCGGGAGCTTTAGGCTACACCTTC.

This clonotype was picked up a small number of times. V gene TRBV7-8 combines with J gene TRBJ1-4; D gene uncertain. V lost 5 bases and J lost 6, with 19 bases in between. Germline CDR1 and CDR2: SGHVS and FQNEAQ. This CDR3 contains 16 residues. CDR3 residues: CASSPLSGGIDEKLFF. The CDR3 bases are TGTGCCAGCAGCCCCCTCTCCGGCGGTATAGATGAAAAACTGTTTTTT.

The table lists this clonotype with a few counts. The chain combines TRBV12-3 or TRBV12-4 with TRBJ1-1; perhaps TRBD1 as D (5 bases). Trimming stripped 5 bases from V and 1 base from J, with 11 bases between. CDR3 length equals 14 residues. The CDR3: CASSHIGQNTEAFF. As DNA, the CDR3 is TGTGCCAGCAGTCACATCGGACAGAACACTGAAGCTTTCTTT.

This clonotype turned up a few times. V usage is TRBV13 and J usage is TRBJ1-5, with 10 bases fitting TRBD1. V was clipped by 5 bases and J by 7 bases; unmatched bases: 14. Germline V gene lookup returns CDR1 PRHDT and CDR2 FYEKMQ (reference sequence). This CDR3 is 17 amino acids long. The DNA for the CDR3 is TGTGCCAGCAGCCTTACCGGGACAGGGGAGCGGAGACAGCCCCAGCATTTT. As protein: CASSLTGTGERRQPQHF.

Remarks on this clonotype: A much larger clone sits a single nucleotide away, making a read error possible. J is TRBJ1-5 and V is TRBV28, with TRBD1 identical over 10 bases. CDR1 and CDR2 from the germline V gene are MDHEN and SYDVKM. The CDR3 totals 14 residues. The ends lost 6 bases at V and 3 bases at J; junction bases unmatched: 2. Here the CDR3 reads CASRGQGYNQPQHF. DNA of the CDR3: TGTGCCAGCAGGGGACAGGGGTACAATCAGCCCCAGCATTTT.

This clonotype was detected many times. The V gene is TRBV15, the J gene TRBJ2-5, with TRBD1 matching over 8 bases. The ends lost 5 bases at V and 3 bases at J; junction bases unmatched: 8. Germline CDR1 LNHNV, CDR2 YYDKDF (reference sequence). The CDR3 sequence is 15 residues long. CDR3 bases: TGTGCCACCAGCTCCCGGATGACAGGGGAAGAGACCCAGTACTTC. This codes for CATSSRMTGEETQYF.

This clonotype was recorded at least ten times. This chain uses TRBV13 with TRBJ2-4; 10 bases line up with TRBD1. Trimming at V came to 6 bases and at J to 9 bases, leaving 8 bases not matched to a gene. The germline gives CDR1 PRHDT, CDR2 FYEKMQ (reference sequence). There are 14 residues in the CDR3. The CDR3 nucleotides are TGTGCCAGCAGGCCGACAGGGGGCCCTAGCATTCAGTACTTC. Translation gives CASRPTGGPSIQYF.

This clonotype was counted a few times. J is TRBJ2-7 and V is TRBV11-2; TRBD1 agrees at 11 bases. Germline V gene sequence: CDR1 SGHAT, CDR2 FQNNGV. V lost 5 bases and J lost 7; bases outside the gene matches: 13. The CDR3 extends over 16 amino acids. The CDR3: CASSVMGTGGGEEQYF. As DNA, the CDR3 is TGTGCCAGCAGCGTGATGGGGACAGGGGGGGGGGAAGAGCAGTACTTC.

This clonotype was seen ten or more times. The chain has TRBV9 and TRBJ1-2; TRBD1 aligns across 9 bases. V was pared by 4 bases and J by 8 bases, with 18 bases of the junction left unmatched. Germline V lookup: CDR1 SGDLS, CDR2 YYNGEE. There are 17 residues in the CDR3. In DNA form, the CDR3 reads TGTGCCAGCAGCACCCGGCCCGGGGACAGGGCAGGGGGAGGCTACACCTTC. It specifies CASSTRPGDRAGGGYTF.

This clonotype was detected many times. The gene calls are TRBV12-5 and TRBJ1-6, with D unclear. The V end was cut by 0 bases, the J end by 9 bases, with 12 bases between. The CDR3 contains 15 residues. Per the germline V gene, CDR1 is LGHNT and CDR2 is FRNRAP. CDR3 protein: CASGLVPGLGSPLHF. CDR3 DNA sequence: TGTGCTAGTGGTTTGGTACCGGGGTTGGGTTCACCCCTCCACTTT.

This chain links TRBV12-3 or TRBV12-4 with TRBJ1-1, with TRBD1 matching over 7 bases. The CDR3 runs to 15 residues. V was pared by 7 bases and J by 2 bases, with 10 bases of the junction left unmatched. The CDR3 DNA follows: TGTGCCAGCATGGCCGGAGACAGGGCTAACACTGAAGCTTTCTTT. Protein: CASMAGDRANTEAFF.

There are many counts of this clonotype. The V call is TRBV2, the J call TRBJ2-7; TRBD1 aligns across 8 bases. The J segment lost 4 bases and the V segment lost 7 bases, leaving 9 bases of the junction unmatched. This CDR3 spans 14 amino acids. Germline-derived CDR1 and CDR2 are SNHLY and FYNNEI. The CDR3 protein is CASNGQGVLYEQYF. DNA for the CDR3: TGTGCCAGCAACGGACAGGGTGTTCTGTACGAGCAGTACTTC.

This clonotype was picked up many times. The V call is TRBV29-1, the J call TRBJ2-7; 7 nucleotides match TRBD1. The V and J ends lost 7 bases and 5 bases, in that order; junction bases with no gene match: 11. The CDR3 extends over 13 amino acids. Germline V CDR1 and CDR2: SQVTM, ANQGSEA. CDR3: CSGWDSPTDEQYF. CDR3 coding DNA: TGCAGCGGCTGGGACAGCCCGACGGACGAGCAGTACTTC.